The source of this T cell receptor (beta chain) is a study of T cell repertoires in cytomegalovirus infection (dated by TCRdb to about 2019). The study in broad terms: Donor HLA type was relevant to the analysis, because carriage of CMV infection together with the matching HLA type was indicated by public TCR beta signatures. The research as a whole found: The ex vivo response was dominated by HLA-C-restricted CMV-specific TCR beta clonotypes, and the single most frequent clonotype in two of eight donors was supplied by these HLA-C-restricted clonotypes. Carriers of CMV infection plus the relevant HLA type were discriminated by the cumulative frequency of public TCR beta family members in the study cohort and in an independent roughly 340-donor cohort.

To note about this clonotype: The antigen this receptor binds is unknown. No base-level quality is on record; no much larger clone is a single base apart.

Sequencing used an Illumina HiSeq 1500. TCRdb handled the public reads itself, with Q25 trimming in fastp and clone calling in MiXCR, and kept productive beta chains. Entries that share a CDR3 protein sequence are merged under the most common genes and DNA. The sample table records over 300,000 distinct CDR3 sequences; around a sixth of these occur just once. More than 10% of the sample is taken by the ten largest. CDR1 is given as SNHLY and CDR2 as FYNNEI, both from the germline V gene. V sheds 3 bases and J sheds 1 base, leaving 6 bases between their ends. The CDR3 numbers 13 residues from cysteine through phenylalanine. Left in the record is the CDR3 DNA by itself, 39 bases read in frame from the first base.

This receptor was identified in a human donor in good health (CMV status not recorded). Some clones in this sample may be carry-over from other donors' samples. Sequencing input: PBMCs. The rearranged chain carries TRBV2 and TRBJ1-2; confidence is insufficient to name the D gene. The nucleotide sequence is given as TGTGCCAGCAGTGACACAGATAACTATGGCTACACCTTC. Its protein product is CASSDTDNYGYTF.